Listed below are T cell receptor beta chains from one sample, sequenced in a study of T cells of healthy individuals. A single record per CDR3 protein comes from TCRdb applying MiXCR to the 5' RACE reads. The sample holds 40,000 to 60,000 distinct CDR3 sequences, roughly 14% seen once. These receptors all stem from a human donor in good health. CDR3s include the opening cysteine and the closing phenylalanine or tryptophan. D genes are given only for firm matches. A clone size is listed for some rows: how often the clone was seen (once, few, many), or a class if it is expanded.

j_gene	v_gene	abundance	d_gene	CDR3nt	CDR3aa
TRBJ2-5	TRBV7-2	few	-	TGTGCCAGCAGCTTAGAGGGAGTTTTGAGGGGGGCTCAAGAGACCCAGTACTTC	CASSLEGVLRGAQETQYF
TRBJ2-5	TRBV5-5	few	TRBD1	TGTGCCAGCAGCTCTTCAAACAGGGGATACGGGACCCAGTACTTC	CASSSSNRGYGTQYF
TRBJ2-6	TRBV12-5	-	-	TGTGCTAGTGGTTTGATAGCCTCAGAGGCTGGGGCCAACGTCCTGACTTTC	CASGLIASEAGANVLTF
TRBJ1-1	TRBV2	few	-	TGTGCCAGCAGTGATCTAGACAGGTCAATGAACACTGAAGCTTTCTTT	CASSDLDRSMNTEAFF
TRBJ1-2	TRBV20-1	-	-	TGCAGTGCTAGAGATGTTCGGGGGAGAAGCTACACCTTC	CSARDVRGRSYTF
TRBJ2-7	TRBV6-2/TRBV6-3	few	-	TGTGCCAGCAGTACCTACTACGAGCAGTACTTC	CASSTYYEQYF
TRBJ1-1	TRBV5-4	few	-	TGTGCCAGCAGCTTGGTCTGGGGAGATGAAGCTTTCTTT	CASSLVWGDEAFF
TRBJ2-5	TRBV7-9	few	-	TGTGCCAGCAGCTTAGCGGGCCAGCCCCAAGAGACCCAGTACTTC	CASSLAGQPQETQYF
TRBJ2-7	TRBV30	-	-	TGTGCCTGGAGAGATACTAGAAAGTACGAGCAGTACTTC	CAWRDTRKYEQYF
TRBJ1-1	TRBV20-1	many	-	TGCAGTGCTAGTAGTCAGTACACTGAAGCTTTCTTT	CSASSQYTEAFF
TRBJ1-6	TRBV20-1	many	TRBD1	TGCAGTGCAAGCACAGGGGATTCACCCCTCCACTTT	CSASTGDSPLHF
TRBJ2-1	TRBV29-1	-	TRBD2	TGCAGCGTTTCCAACCTAGCGGGGCGATCCTACAATGAGCAGTTCTTC	CSVSNLAGRSYNEQFF
TRBJ1-1	TRBV6-1	many	-	TGTGCCAGCCGTCGGGGGGTTAACACTGAAGCTTTCTTT	CASRRGVNTEAFF
TRBJ2-3	TRBV20-1	many	-	TGCAGTGCTGCGACAGGAGGAGATACGCAGTATTTT	CSAATGGDTQYF
TRBJ1-1	TRBV29-1	few	TRBD1	TGCAGCGCCGGGACAGCGAACACTGAAGCTTTCTTT	CSAGTANTEAFF
TRBJ2-2	TRBV29-1	-	-	TGCAGCGTTGTAACCTTAGGGACCGGGGAGCTGTTTTTT	CSVVTLGTGELFF
TRBJ2-1	TRBV20-1	-	-	TGCAGTGCGGACTCCCTAGCGAGTACCTACAATGAGCAGTTCTTC	CSADSLASTYNEQFF
TRBJ2-3	TRBV7-2	-	-	TGTGCCAGCAGCTGGCGGGCAGGACCTAGCACAGATACGCAGTATTTT	CASSWRAGPSTDTQYF
TRBJ1-1	TRBV20-1	many	TRBD1	TGCAGTGCTAGTAAGACAGGGGGAGGCACTGAAGCTTTCTTT	CSASKTGGGTEAFF
TRBJ2-7	TRBV7-8	many	-	TGTGCCAGCAGCTTAGCGCAGACACCCATCGAACAGTACTTC	CASSLAQTPIEQYF
TRBJ2-7	TRBV6-2/TRBV6-3	-	-	TGTGCCAGCAGTTACGGGGAGAGCTCCTACGAGCAGTACTTC	CASSYGESSYEQYF
TRBJ2-3	TRBV11-2	few	TRBD2	TGTGCCAGCAGCTTGGGACTAGCAGTTAGCACAGATACGCAGTATTTT	CASSLGLAVSTDTQYF
TRBJ1-1	TRBV6-2/TRBV6-3	-	-	TGTGCCAGCAGGCTAAGGGCGGGCACTGAAGCTTTCTTT	CASRLRAGTEAFF
TRBJ2-1	TRBV24-1	-	TRBD1	TGTGCCACCAGTGATTCGCGGGACAGGACCTACAATGAGCAGTTCTTC	CATSDSRDRTYNEQFF
TRBJ2-3	TRBV20-1	many	TRBD2	TGCAGTGCCCATCGGACTAGCGGGAAGTCCAGGACAGATACGCAGTATTTT	CSAHRTSGKSRTDTQYF
TRBJ2-7	TRBV12-3/TRBV12-4	many	-	TGTGCCAGCAGTTTTTCTGCCCTTCGCGAGCAGTACTTC	CASSFSALREQYF
TRBJ2-3	TRBV20-1	few	TRBD2	TGCAGTGTTCCCGGGGGGGGGCTTAGGGTCACAGATACGCAGTATTTT	CSVPGGGLRVTDTQYF
TRBJ2-2	TRBV27	many	-	TGTGCCAGCATAACTAGCCAGCCCACCGGGGAGCTGTTTTTT	CASITSQPTGELFF
TRBJ1-1	TRBV23-1	many	-	TGCGCCAGCAGTCAGGGAGGCAGGGGTAGAACTGAAGCTTTCTTT	CASSQGGRGRTEAFF
TRBJ1-1	TRBV21-1	-	-	TGTGCCAGCAGCAGCCGGGACAGGGTGACTGAAGCTTTCTTT	CASSSRDRVTEAFF
TRBJ2-5	TRBV5-5	few	-	TGTGCCAGCAGCCCACGGACTAACGTGGGGACCCAGTACTTC	CASSPRTNVGTQYF
TRBJ2-7	TRBV14	-	-	TGTGCCAGCAGCCAAGAAAGATTGGTGGGGACCTACGAGCAGTACTTC	CASSQERLVGTYEQYF
TRBJ1-1	TRBV15	many	TRBD1	TGTGCCACCAGCAGACCGCTTCGGACAGGGACTGAAGCTTTCTTT	CATSRPLRTGTEAFF